This T cell receptor beta chain derives from a study of CD8+ T cells in alopecia areata. Treatment in this sample: oral pan-JAK inhibitor, 5-10 mg twice daily. As part of sample collection, lesional scalp punch biopsies and peripheral blood were taken from alopecia areata patients. Sequencing relied on a cDNA template that was reverse transcribed from extracted RNA. Method: immunoSEQ multiplex PCR; TCRdb's copy keeps in-frame clones and lacks some. The table lists about 190,000 clones, 64% of them singletons. From germline, CDR1 is GTSNPN and CDR2 SVGIG (reference sequence). Trimming pared 0 bases from V and 5 bases from J, leaving 10 bases between. This CDR3 is 14 amino acids long.

The chain joins TRBV30 to TRBJ2-2, with no clear D. The sample consisted of CD4+ T cells sorted from blood, taken around week 50, from a patient treated with tofacitinib. The origin of this receptor is a human donor with alopecia areata. The CDR3 loop is CAWSVKGGTGELFF. CDR3 DNA sequence: TGTGCCTGGAGTGTTAAGGGTGGGACCGGGGAGCTGTTTTTT.